These 25 T cell receptor beta chains share one sample of origin, sequenced in a study of T cells after yellow fever vaccination (dated 2019 in TCRdb). Libraries were built with 5' RACE. The sequencing machine was an Illumina HiSeq 2500. TCRdb cleaned the public reads at Q25 with fastp, built clones with MiXCR and kept in-frame beta chains. Each record represents a unique CDR3 protein, reported with the most common genes and DNA among its rows. This sample comprises under 600,000 distinct CDR3 sequences, less than 15% of them detected only once. About 14% of the sample belongs to the ten largest clones. Read against the paper, the sample's treatment or condition label means: live attenuated yellow fever vaccine strain. The sequenced sample was PBMCs, obtained on the day of the yellow fever booster vaccination. These TCRs come from a young man who received the YFV17D yellow fever vaccine.

This clonotype was counted only a few times. V gene TRBV27 combines with J gene TRBJ2-7; D is possibly TRBD1 (5 bases). This CDR3 is built from 13 residues. V was trimmed by 3 bases and J by 3 bases, leaving 9 bases between them. The germline CDR1 and CDR2 sequences are MNHEY and SMNVEV (reference sequence). CDR3 sequence reads: CASSFRGSYEQYF. The DNA of the CDR3 is TGTGCCAGCAGTTTTAGGGGAAGCTACGAGCAGTACTTC.

This CDR3 is CASSQGTNYGYTF. DNA for the CDR3: TGTGCCAGCAGCCAGGGCACTAACTATGGCTACACCTTC. The chain uses TRBV4-2 and TRBJ1-2; D gene uncertain. Trimming removed 3 bases from V and 0 bases from J, with 5 bases in between. Germline CDR1 LGHNA, CDR2 YNFKEQ. The CDR3 contains 13 residues.

The CDR3 here is CASSLGQASEKLFF. Written as DNA, the CDR3 is TGTGCCAGCAGCCTAGGTCAGGCCAGTGAAAAACTGTTTTTT. The V call is TRBV7-9, the J call TRBJ1-4; D unclear. The CDR3 has 14 amino acids. V was pared by 5 bases and J by 7 bases, with 14 bases between. Germline lookup yields CDR1 SEHNR and CDR2 FQNEAQ (reference sequence).

The chain couples TRBV28 to TRBJ2-3; 8 bases map to TRBD1. This CDR3 spans 15 amino acids. Germline V CDR1 and CDR2: MDHEN, SYDVKM. Trimming took 3 bases from V and 3 from J; bases not matched to a gene: 5. The CDR3 spells CASSFRQGRTDTQYF. CDR3 DNA: TGTGCCAGCAGTTTCAGACAGGGGCGGACAGATACGCAGTATTTT.

This clonotype was found many times. The rearrangement links TRBV7-2 to TRBJ1-3; D unresolved. The V end lost 1 base, the J end lost 4 bases, and 14 bases lay between the germline ends. The CDR3 is 16 amino acids. From germline, CDR1 is SGHTA and CDR2 FQGNSA. DNA of the CDR3: TGTGCCAGCAGCTTAGAAGCAAGTGGCCGAGGAAACACCATATATTTT. The encoded protein is CASSLEASGRGNTIYF.

This clonotype has more than one count but fewer than ten. The rearrangement uses TRBV7-8 and TRBJ2-3; 7 bases line up with TRBD1. CDR1 and CDR2 from the germline V gene are SGHVS and FQNEAQ. The CDR3 runs to 16 residues. V lost 4 bases, J lost 6 bases, and 13 bases stayed unmatched. CDR3 DNA: TGTGCCAGCAGCTCGGGACAGATCCTTTTACAGGATACGCAGTATTTT. It yields the protein CASSSGQILLQDTQYF.

This clonotype came up a few times. V usage is TRBV20-1 and J usage is TRBJ2-2, with D maybe TRBD2 (6 bases). Trimming stripped 0 bases from V and 0 bases from J, with 11 bases between. This CDR3 is built from 16 residues. Germline loops: CDR1 DFQATT, CDR2 SNEGSKA (reference sequence). CDR3 amino acids: CSARDPGLANTGELFF. Here the CDR3 DNA reads TGCAGTGCTAGAGATCCGGGACTTGCGAACACCGGGGAGCTGTTTTTT.

This clonotype appeared a few times. V is TRBV30 and J is TRBJ2-1; 10 bases line up with TRBD1. Germline CDR1 reads GTSNPN; CDR2 reads SVGIG (reference sequence). V lost 2 bases and J lost 8; bases outside the gene matches: 6. There are 14 residues in the CDR3. This CDR3 reads CAWSSGTGAYEQFF. CDR3 coding DNA: TGTGCCTGGAGTTCCGGGACAGGGGCATATGAGCAGTTCTTC.

The gene calls are TRBV5-1 and TRBJ1-1, with a tentative D call TRBD1 (6 bases). The CDR3 totals 15 residues. V lost 0 bases, J lost 1 base, and 10 bases lay in between. The germline V gene has CDR1 SGHRS and CDR2 YFSETQ. The CDR3 sequence: CASSLGGQTNTEAFF. The CDR3 DNA sequence: TGCGCCAGCAGCTTGGGGGGGCAAACGAACACTGAAGCTTTCTTT.

This clonotype was seen a few times. The V gene is TRBV12-3 or TRBV12-4, the J gene TRBJ2-2; the D is unclear. The CDR3 spans 12 residues. Trimming shortened V by 9 bases and J by 4 bases, and 9 bases separated the two germline ends. As DNA, the CDR3 is TGTGCCAGTACGATGGGCACCGGGGAGCTGTTTTTT. It is translated as CASTMGTGELFF.

The chain uses TRBV9 and TRBJ2-1; D call uncertain. V gave up 0 bases and J gave up 4 bases, with 8 bases separating them. The CDR3 extends over 14 amino acids. Germline loops: CDR1 SGDLS, CDR2 YYNGEE. CDR3 residues: CASSVAPRYNEQFF. CDR3 nucleotide sequence: TGTGCCAGCAGCGTAGCACCTAGGTACAATGAGCAGTTCTTC.

The genes are TRBV5-1 and TRBJ2-1; 7 bases are shared with TRBD2. After removal of 5 bases from V and 8 bases from J, the junction contained 10 bases not matched to a gene. CDR3 length: 14 amino acids. Germline values: CDR1 SGHRS, CDR2 YFSETQ. The CDR3 here is CASSRGGGADEQFF. CDR3 nucleotides: TGCGCCAGCAGTCGCGGGGGAGGGGCGGATGAGCAGTTCTTC.

The CDR3 reads CASSTGTGNRNTIYF. CDR3 nucleotides: TGTGCCAGCAGCACCGGGACAGGGAATCGAAACACCATATATTTT. This sequence joins TRBV7-2 and TRBJ1-3; 9 bases agree with TRBD1. CDR3 size: 15 residues. Trimming cost V 5 bases and J 5 bases; bases outside gene matches: 7. Germline V gene sequence: CDR1 SGHTA, CDR2 FQGNSA.

The chain links TRBV7-9 to TRBJ2-1; 7 bases map to TRBD2. CDR3 length: 13 residues. V shed 5 bases and J 6 bases; nucleotides not matched to a gene: 4. Per the germline V gene, CDR1 is SEHNR and CDR2 is FQNEAQ (reference sequence). CDR3 protein: CASSEGLSNEQFF. DNA of the CDR3: TGTGCCAGCAGCGAGGGACTAAGCAATGAGCAGTTCTTC.

This clonotype has only a few counts. V gene TRBV20-1 combines with J gene TRBJ2-7, with D tentatively TRBD1 or TRBD2 (5 bases each). The CDR3 loop spans 12 amino acids. The ends were cut back, 2 bases at V and 5 bases at J, with 10 bases in the middle. Per germline, CDR1 DFQATT and CDR2 SNEGSKA (reference sequence). CDR3 nucleotides: TGCAGTGCTAGACCCGGGGACCACGAGCAGTACTTC. Translated, it gives CSARPGDHEQYF.

This chain links TRBV24-1 with TRBJ2-7, with 7 bases that match TRBD1. V was clipped by 4 bases and J by 2 bases; unmatched bases: 7. The CDR3 has 15 residues. The germline V gene encodes CDR1 KGHDR and CDR2 SFDVKD. The CDR3, as DNA: TGTGCCACCAGTGACCCGGGACAGCCCCCCTACGAGCAGTACTTC. Translated: CATSDPGQPPYEQYF.

The chain is built from TRBV12-3 or TRBV12-4 and TRBJ1-5, with D possibly being TRBD1 (5 bases). V gave up 3 bases and J gave up 2 bases, with 8 bases separating them. CDR3 length: 14 residues. CDR3 DNA: TGTGCCAGCAGTTTTGCACAGGGCAATCAGCCCCAGCATTTT. Its translation is CASSFAQGNQPQHF.

This rearrangement joins TRBV5-6 to TRBJ1-1, with a tentative D call TRBD1 (6 bases). Trimming stripped 9 bases from V and 7 bases from J, with 10 bases between. CDR3 size: 10 residues. Per germline, CDR1 SGHDT and CDR2 YYEEEE. The CDR3 DNA reads as TGTGCCAACAGGACAGTTGAAGCTTTCTTT. Amino acids: CANRTVEAFF.

This chain connects TRBV7-2 to TRBJ2-5; the D call may be TRBD1 or TRBD2 (5 bases each). Germline V lookup: CDR1 SGHTA, CDR2 FQGNSA. Trimming removed 1 base from V and 5 bases from J, with 14 bases in between. The CDR3 contains 15 residues. The DNA of the CDR3 is TGTGCCAGCAGCTTAGTATTGGGGCGCGGGGAGACCCAGTACTTC. Its protein is CASSLVLGRGETQYF.

The chain carries TRBV7-8 and TRBJ1-5; D perhaps matches TRBD1 (6 bases). CDR3 length equals 12 residues. The V and J ends lost 8 bases and 5 bases respectively, with 10 bases between them. Germline V gives CDR1 SGHVS, CDR2 FQNEAQ. The CDR3 DNA reads as TGTGCCAGCGGACAGAGCCATCAGCCCCAGCATTTT. This gives the protein CASGQSHQPQHF.

The table lists this clonotype with a few counts. The J gene is TRBJ2-1, the V gene TRBV3-1; tentatively, D is TRBD2 (6 bases). Germline V gene sequence: CDR1 LGHDT, CDR2 YNNKEL (reference sequence). This CDR3 contains 17 residues. V was cut by 0 bases and J by 4 bases, with 16 bases left in between. In DNA, the CDR3 is TGTGCCAGCAGCCAAGATCTCGAGCGGGCGAGTTACAATGAGCAGTTCTTC. This sequence encodes CASSQDLERASYNEQFF.

CDR3 DNA sequence: TGTGCCAGCGTCCCGGGGCACAACAATGAGCAGTTCTTC. It encodes CASVPGHNNEQFF. J is TRBJ2-1 and V is TRBV12-3 or TRBV12-4; D may match TRBD1 or TRBD2 (5 bases each). The V end was cut by 8 bases, the J end by 5 bases, with 13 bases between. The CDR3 sequence is 13 residues long.

The sample holds a few counts of this clonotype. V gene TRBV7-9 combines with J gene TRBJ2-1, with 7 bases aligning to TRBD2. CDR3 length equals 17 residues. Germline values: CDR1 SEHNR, CDR2 FQNEAQ (reference sequence). J gave up 8 bases and V 3 bases, and 16 bases lay outside the gene matches. The CDR3 nucleotides read TGTGCCAGCAGCTTTGGGGGGGAGGCCCCTGGGTCTGATGAGCAGTTCTTC. Translating gives CASSFGGEAPGSDEQFF.

This clonotype was seen only a few times. The chain is built from TRBV4-3 and TRBJ1-6; 8 bases agree with TRBD1. CDR3 size: 14 residues. Germline V gives CDR1 LGHNA, CDR2 YSLEER. Trimming took 4 bases from V and 9 from J; bases not matched to a gene: 5. Here the CDR3 DNA reads TGCGCCAGCAGCCCGGACAGGGATAGTTCACCCCTCCACTTT. Translating gives CASSPDRDSSPLHF.

The genes are TRBV6-1 and TRBJ2-3; no clear D gene. With 8 bases removed from V and 1 base from J, the gap between germline ends came to 10 bases. The CDR3 length is 13 residues. Looked up from germline, CDR1 is MNHNS and CDR2 is SASEGT. The CDR3 loop is CASQVGGTDTQYF. The CDR3 DNA is TGTGCCAGCCAGGTGGGTGGCACAGATACGCAGTATTTT.